The clone carrying this T cell receptor (beta chain) turned up a few times. Its antigen is not known. Mouse germline and gene names are used. The read halts 4 residues ahead of the CDR3 end, with the missing end drawn from the germline J gene. The identical CDR3 is also encoded by other nucleotide sequences in the sample. These data originate in a study of CD8+ T cells in alopecia areata. Study-level findings and limits: Elevated clonality characterized lesional scalp relative to normal scalp, particularly in alopecia totalis/universalis.

Combined cutaneous lymph node cells underwent sorting by CD4, CD8alpha, NKG2D, NKG2ACE and additional markers. Following RNA extraction, reverse transcription yielded cDNA that acted as the sequencing template. Using immunoSEQ multiplex PCR, the repertoire was profiled, and TCRdb retains in-frame clones only, with some absent. Listed here are under 350,000 clones without any singletons, the top ten holding roughly 1.2%. Trimming pared 0 bases from V and 4 bases from J, leaving 0 bases between. From germline, CDR1 is LGHNA and CDR2 YNLKQL (reference sequence). CDR3 length equals 11 residues. This TCR was recovered from a C3H/HeJ mouse with alopecia areata. Strain MHC haplotype: H2-k. Sequencing was carried out using CD4+ T cells sorted from a lymph node. The chain combines TRBV5 with TRBJ1-1; D ambiguous. CDR3 region: CASSQDTEVFF. The sequenced CDR3 bases are TGTGCCAGCAGCCAAGACACA.